The 18 T cell receptor beta chains presented below share a single source sample, sequenced in a study of T cell repertoires in cytomegalovirus infection. Their antigens are not known. TCRdb used MiXCR to reprocess the reads, holding one entry per CDR3 protein. The sample includes around 140,000 distinct CDR3 sequences, 30% to 40% seen only once; the top ten take 52%. This sample comprised CD8+ T cells from cultured PBMCs, obtained from culture after CMV antigen stimulation. Every receptor here comes from a human donor in good health (CMV status not recorded). Some clones in this sample may be carry-over from other donors' samples.

This chain uses TRBV7-9 with TRBJ1-1, with TRBD1 as a possible D gene (5 bases). The germline V and J ends were trimmed by 5 bases and 1 base, with 8 bases remaining between them. The germline V gene encodes CDR1 SEHNR and CDR2 FQNEAQ (reference sequence). The CDR3 totals 13 residues. The DNA of the CDR3 is TGTGCCAGCAGCAGGGGAGAGAACACTGAAGCTTTCTTT. Its translation is CASSRGENTEAFF.

The chain recombines TRBV27 with TRBJ2-1, with 8 positions matching TRBD2. This CDR3 is 16 amino acids long. The germline CDR1 and CDR2 sequences are MNHEY and SMNVEV (reference sequence). The ends lost 4 bases at V and 2 bases at J; junction bases unmatched: 7. The CDR3 nucleotides read TGTGCCAGCAGTTCCCGATTAGCGGGGACCTACAATGAGCAGTTCTTC. Protein: CASSSRLAGTYNEQFF.

The sample holds many counts of this clonotype. No DNA is shown, since the ends of the CDR3 on it are uncertain; the CDR3 is the one TCRdb lists. This chain uses TRBV27 with TRBJ2-3; the D call in the table, TRBD2, was not verified against the DNA. The CDR3 contains 15 residues when both ends are counted. CDR1 and CDR2 (germline): MNHEY, SMNVEV (reference sequence). This CDR3 is CASSSSGGGTDTQYF.

In regard to this clonotype: One junction end disagrees with the germline gene, perhaps due to a read error. The CDR3 here is CASSQDISGGAKETQYF. The CDR3 DNA is TGTGCCAGCAGCCAAGATATAAGCGGGGGGGCCAAAGAGACCCAGTACTTC. J is TRBJ2-5 and V is TRBV4-1, with 10 bases fitting TRBD2. Germline CDR1 is MGHRA and CDR2 is YSYEKL. This CDR3 has 17 amino acids.

This clonotype was found many times. The chain recombines TRBV12-3 or TRBV12-4 with TRBJ1-3; no clear D. The CDR3 is 14 residues long. V was cut by 1 base and J by 3 bases, with 7 bases left in between. CDR3 nucleotides: TGTGCCAGCAGTTTAGGGGCGGGTGGAAACACCATATATTTT. Protein sequence: CASSLGAGGNTIYF.

This clonotype occurred a few times. The rearrangement links TRBV4-1 to TRBJ2-3; TRBD2 agrees at 7 bases. In germline, CDR1 is MGHRA, CDR2 YSYEKL. The CDR3 is made up of 17 amino acids. Trimming took 0 bases from V and 1 from J; bases not matched to a gene: 7. The CDR3 nucleotides are TGCGCCAGCAGCCAAGATAAAGGACTAGAAGGCACAGATACGCAGTATTTT. Its protein product is CASSQDKGLEGTDTQYF.

This chain uses TRBV19 with TRBJ1-2; D not resolved. Germline V gene lookup returns CDR1 LNHDA and CDR2 SQIVND (reference sequence). V dropped 5 bases and J dropped 4 bases, with 11 bases sitting between them. CDR3 size: 13 residues. CDR3 sequence: CASSPSVFYGYTF. DNA for the CDR3: TGTGCCAGTAGTCCTTCAGTCTTCTATGGCTACACCTTC.

This clonotype was picked up many times. The chain is built from TRBV11-2 and TRBJ1-2, with a tentative D call TRBD1 (5 bases). The CDR3 contains 15 residues. With 0 bases removed from V and 4 bases from J, the gap between germline ends came to 12 bases. Germline lookup yields CDR1 SGHAT and CDR2 FQNNGV. The chain's CDR3 is CASSLEARDRYGYTF. For the CDR3, the DNA is TGTGCCAGCAGCTTAGAGGCCAGGGATCGCTATGGCTACACCTTC.

This chain links TRBV27 with TRBJ2-7, with D tentatively TRBD1 (6 bases). Per the germline V gene, CDR1 is MNHEY and CDR2 is SMNVEV (reference sequence). The CDR3 consists of 12 residues. Deletions cut 6 bases from V and 5 bases from J, with 11 bases between. The CDR3 region has the DNA TGTGCCAGCAGGGCAGGGGTGAACGAGCAGTACTTC. Translation gives CASRAGVNEQYF.

This clonotype showed up just a few times. The gene calls are TRBV12-3 or TRBV12-4 and TRBJ2-7; D is undetermined. The CDR3 is 14 residues long. The germline V and J ends were trimmed by 8 bases and 5 bases, with 19 bases remaining between them. The CDR3 nucleotides are TGTGCCAGCCGAAAGGAAGGGTTTGGTGACGAGCAGTACTTC. Protein product: CASRKEGFGDEQYF.

This clonotype was counted between two and nine times. This chain uses TRBV27 with TRBJ1-1; TRBD1 agrees at 7 bases. The V gene's germline CDR1 is MNHEY and CDR2 SMNVEV (reference sequence). V shed 9 bases, J shed 1 base, and the junction held 17 bases outside the gene matches. This CDR3 has 17 amino acids. The CDR3 spells CASQTTVRGLGNTEAFF. The CDR3 coding sequence is TGTGCCAGTCAGACGACTGTGAGGGGGCTCGGGAACACTGAAGCTTTCTTT.

This clonotype came up a few times. The V and J genes are TRBV4-1 and TRBJ1-5; TRBD1 matches 7 bases. Trimming took 4 bases from V and 6 from J; bases not matched to a gene: 9. This CDR3 comprises 15 residues. Germline V lookup: CDR1 MGHRA, CDR2 YSYEKL. The CDR3 DNA follows: TGCGCCAGCAGCCCAGACGACAGGGAAATTCAGCCCCAGCATTTT. It codes for CASSPDDREIQPQHF.

This clonotype occurred many times. The CDR3 nucleotides read TGTGCCAGCAGCTCGACTAGCGGGGGGACGCAGTATTTT. Its translation is CASSSTSGGTQYF. J is TRBJ2-3 and V is TRBV7-6, with 13 bases lining up with TRBD2. Trimming took 4 bases from V and 9 from J; bases not matched to a gene: 1. The CDR3 totals 13 residues. Germline loops: CDR1 SGHVS, CDR2 FNYEAQ.

The J gene is TRBJ2-5, the V gene TRBV27; TRBD1 is a possible D gene (5 bases). The germline gives CDR1 MNHEY, CDR2 SMNVEV (reference sequence). This CDR3 spans 15 amino acids. V shed 1 base and J shed 2 bases, with 11 bases lying between them. CDR3 nucleotides: TGTGCCAGCAGTTTATTTCCGACAGCGCAAGAGACCCAGTACTTC. Translated, it gives CASSLFPTAQETQYF.

The chain joins TRBV20-1 to TRBJ2-7; 7 bases agree with TRBD2. This CDR3 has 15 amino acids. CDR1 and CDR2 (germline): DFQATT, SNEGSKA (reference sequence). J gave up 0 bases and V 4 bases, and 9 bases lay outside the gene matches. For the CDR3, the DNA is TGCAGTGCTACCAATAGCGCGGGGGACTCCTACGAGCAGTACTTC. It encodes CSATNSAGDSYEQYF.

The V call is TRBV7-8, the J call TRBJ2-3; D is perhaps TRBD1 (6 bases). CDR3 length: 16 residues. The germline V gene has CDR1 SGHVS and CDR2 FQNEAQ. V lost 5 bases and J 0 bases, leaving 15 bases between the germline ends. The CDR3 bases are TGTGCCAGCAGCCTAGGGCTCGACAGGAGCACAGATACGCAGTATTTT. Translating gives CASSLGLDRSTDTQYF.

This clonotype was recorded a few times. This chain uses TRBV7-9 with TRBJ1-2; TRBD1 is a possible D gene (6 bases). V lost 10 bases, J lost 5 bases, and 17 bases lay in between. Germline V lookup: CDR1 SEHNR, CDR2 FQNEAQ (reference sequence). The CDR3 runs 13 residues. The CDR3 DNA follows: TGTGCCACCTTGAAGGGGGATTCGTATGGCTACACCTTC. Its protein is CATLKGDSYGYTF.

The chain combines TRBV6-2 or TRBV6-3 with TRBJ1-2, with D possibly TRBD1 on 5 matching bases. V was trimmed by 10 bases and J by 2 bases, leaving 14 bases between them. Per the germline V gene, CDR1 is MNHEY and CDR2 is SVGEGT. The CDR3 loop spans 13 amino acids. The DNA for the CDR3 is TGTGCCAACTCACAGGTCGCGAACTATGGCTACACCTTC. Translated, it gives CANSQVANYGYTF.